The subject of this entry is one TCR beta chain. Its matching antigen is unknown. The sample is drawn from a study of cytomegalovirus exposure and HLA in healthy donors. About the research overall: It was reported in a later analysis that the roughly 120 validation repertoires used the same platform as the 650 to 800 first-cohort repertoires. Study results and caveats: Cytomegalovirus status, reportedly, was diagnosed with high specificity and sensitivity by the classifier. The authors enumerated 150 to 200 TCR beta chains as linked to cytomegalovirus.

The table came from immunoSEQ multiplex PCR; TCRdb's copy has only in-frame clones and leaves some out. The sample contains fewer than 200,000 clones, roughly 90% of which appear only once. The origin of this receptor is a young woman in good health and CMV-seronegative. The sample consisted of PBMCs.

CDR3 protein: CASREITFLDRANQPQHF. The CDR3 region has the DNA TGTGCCAGCAGGGAGATTACTTTCCTAGACAGGGCGAATCAGCCCCAGCATTTT. This rearrangement joins TRBV6-4 to TRBJ1-5; TRBD1 matches at 7 bases. This CDR3 region has 18 residues. CDR1 and CDR2 (germline): MRHNA, SNTAGT. V lost 6 bases and J lost 4; bases outside the gene matches: 18.